These T cell receptor beta chains were read from a single sample in a study of human CD8 memory T cell subsets. TCRdb re-called the 5' RACE reads and gives one entry per CDR3 protein, without DNA. This sample's clone table lists approximately 6,700 distinct CDR3 sequences. The source material was CD8+ T cells from PBMCs. Receptors originate from a human donor in good health. The CDR3 runs from the conserved cysteine through the conserved F or W. The size entry is marked missing in some rows and otherwise reads once, few, many or a size class.

j_call clone_size v_call cdr3_aa
TRBJ2-7 . TRBV28 CASSLSRLYEQYF
TRBJ2-7 . TRBV4-3 CASSQDLWTSGYEQYF
TRBJ2-7 medium-sized TRBV4-3 CASSPGLVSEQYF
TRBJ1-1 medium-sized TRBV20-1 CSAIFMSYFRQGAGEAFF
TRBJ2-7 . TRBV30 CAWSVQTKPSYEQYF
TRBJ2-1 . TRBV7-8 CASSLVAGTRTYNEQFF
TRBJ2-7 . TRBV28 CASSMGGSYEQYF
TRBJ2-1 medium-sized TRBV29-1 CSATRLAGMHEQFF
TRBJ2-1 medium-sized TRBV7-6 CASSWTDNEQFF
TRBJ2-3 . TRBV4-2 CASSQAEGTDTQYF
TRBJ2-5 . TRBV12-3/TRBV12-4 CASSPTLDEETQYF
TRBJ2-7 medium-sized TRBV7-2 CASSFGGWREQYF
TRBJ2-2 medium-sized TRBV24-1 CATSALKAGELFF
TRBJ2-7 . TRBV20-1 CSAPSGSFYEQYF
TRBJ1-1 . TRBV12-3/TRBV12-4 CASIHRDSYTEAFF
TRBJ2-3 . TRBV11-2 CASSGGTDTQYF
TRBJ2-1 medium-sized TRBV7-2 CASSPPDNEQFF
TRBJ2-5 . TRBV7-3 CASSLNTGQTQYF
TRBJ2-7 . TRBV18 CASSPSGSYEQYF
TRBJ2-1 . TRBV11-2 CASSSSSGGYNEQFF
TRBJ2-7 . TRBV11-2 CASSRDTYEQYF
TRBJ2-1 . TRBV4-3 CASSGSLSNEQFF
TRBJ2-5 . TRBV14 CASSQGGPETQYF
TRBJ2-2 . TRBV12-3/TRBV12-4 CASSFSPGELFF
TRBJ1-1 medium-sized TRBV7-7 CASSRRTGTEAFF
TRBJ2-3 . TRBV28 CASSFRGRTDTQYF
TRBJ2-1 . TRBV20-1 CSARSRAVLGTNEQFF
TRBJ2-1 . TRBV19 CASSITGLAAYNEQFF
TRBJ1-6 medium-sized TRBV3-1 CASRLMDNVRSPLHF
TRBJ1-4 . TRBV25-1 CASSEYSQGIEKLFF
TRBJ1-1 medium-sized TRBV15 CATSRDLSGGMNTEAFF
TRBJ2-7 . TRBV20-1 CSAWTSGTYEQYF
TRBJ2-7 . TRBV6-2/TRBV6-3 CASSSQWVPYEQYF
TRBJ2-1 . TRBV10-3 CAISESGADNEQFF
TRBJ2-3 . TRBV2 CASSEVGADTQYF
TRBJ2-3 . TRBV21-1 CASSKVPNGSVSTDTQYF
TRBJ2-7 . TRBV4-3 CASSPEFLAPLSYEQYF
TRBJ2-7 . TRBV7-2 CASSSLAGGQGEQYF
TRBJ2-5 medium-sized TRBV12-3/TRBV12-4 CASSLAGTSRETQYF